Detailed here is one T cell receptor beta chain. The sample originates from a study of control samples from healthy donors and cancer patients. The germline gives CDR1 SGHDT, CDR2 YYEEEE. With 3 bases clipped from V and 3 bases from J, the junction kept 9 bases outside the gene matches. CDR3 length: 18 residues. Sequencing was performed with immunoSEQ multiplex PCR; in TCRdb, only in-frame clones are kept and a portion is missing. The sample lists some 56,000 clones, 85% to 95% occurring once. Material for sequencing was blood. The chain is built from TRBV5-6 and TRBJ2-2; 12 positions match TRBD2. This clonotype was sampled from a young man in good health. This CDR3 reads CASSSRLAGERYTGELFF. CDR3 DNA: TGTGCCAGCAGCTCGAGACTAGCGGGAGAAAGGTACACCGGGGAGCTGTTTTTT.